What follows is one TCR beta chain and its context. The specificity of this receptor is unknown. No much larger clone exists at a distance of one base, and base qualities are not known. These data come from a study of shared clonotypes between healthy human individuals (TCRdb year 2020). In the study overall: The cohort comprised two women and a few men aged 18 to 49 years. To estimate repertoire size and how much clonotype sharing occurs between individuals, the study deeply sequenced the blood TCR repertoires of several healthy adults. Per donor, leukapheresis produced somewhere between about 0.94 and 8.9 billion PBMCs. To increase sequencing depth and limit assay-specific biases, TCR repertoire library preparation and sequencing were carried out by different laboratories using diverse techniques. Per donor, three plates each were used for CD4 naive and CD4 memory, two for CD8 naive, and one for CD8 memory. Study-wide findings and limitations: Even with the large sequencing depth, rarefaction of the sorted-subset datasets indicated that sequencing was incomplete. Pairwise subsampling indicated that sequencing depth was expected to affect the degree of clonotype sharing among donors. When four donors were compared, the shared fraction of clonotypes was around 4.6% for naive CD4, more than 3% for naive CD8, 2% to 2.5% for memory CD4, and around 0.4% for memory CD8. Sampling was restricted to blood, and TCR repertoires in tissues likely differ from the TCR repertoires found in blood. Clonotypes shared by all four sorted-subset donors showed higher generation probabilities than non-shared clonotypes. Estimated clonotype richness was generally larger for naive than for memory subsets. Because the study included a small number of donors, the genetic and exposure-history diversity represented was limited.

CD8 naive samples were CD45RO-negative cells positively selected for CCR7, giving a CD45RA+CCR7+ population that excluded TemRA cells. Healthy HIV-negative adults with no recently reported acute infections or vaccinations were included as donors. Only Caucasian adults living in Nashville, Tennessee, USA were represented among the donors. Blood was collected by leukapheresis, and PBMCs were isolated by Ficoll-Histopaque density gradient centrifugation and then cryopreserved in liquid nitrogen vapor phase. Analytical flow cytometry was used to check the purity and quantity of each magnetically sorted T cell population. Each sorted fraction had its genomic DNA isolated and then quantified by UV absorbance on a Nanodrop 2000c. Measured from the cysteine to the phenylalanine, the CDR3 is 13 residues long. Of all the DNA, just the CDR3 is kept, 39 bases in frame from base 1. V lost 7 bases and J lost 4 bases; the stretch between them is 13 bases long. In the germline V gene, CDR1 corresponds to SGHVS and CDR2 to FNYEAQ.

Using the deep immunoSEQ assay, TCR CDR3 regions were amplified from genomic DNA by multiplex PCR. Extracted genomic DNA from each cell subset was distributed evenly across all wells of several immunoSEQ 96-well plates, and each plate was treated as a replicate. For sorted subsets, around 0.2 ug genomic DNA, equal to about 30,000 T cell genomes, was loaded into each replicate PCR. Purified libraries were quantified with a Qubit 3.0 fluorometer, sized on a Bioanalyzer 2100, and re-quantified with the KAPA Library Quantification kit. Each immunoSEQ 96-well plate was sequenced on its own single-read 150-cycle Illumina NextSeq 550 flow cell. Turning to the authors' computational methods: The immunoSEQ output contained only junctional sequences without quality scores, so filtering could not match that applied to full-length reads. Sequences were annotated with PyIR, a Python wrapper for IgBLAST v1.9, using IMGT germline references to assign V/J genes and CDR3. Any read was removed if the V/J assignment was weak (E-value above 1e-6), the CDR3 was missing, or the read contained stop codons, out-of-frame junctions, or ambiguous translated residues. A V3J clonotype was defined by an identical inferred V gene, J gene, and CDR3 amino acid sequence. To compute the percentage overlap between repertoires, the number of shared unique clonotypes was divided by the size of the smaller repertoire. Richness of each repertoire was evaluated using RTK rarefaction, the Chao1 estimator, and Recon v2.1 estimates of unobserved clonotypes. Generation probabilities for all TCRbeta clonotypes obtained by the gDNA method from four donors were computed using OLGA. TCRdb obtained this table from immuneACCESS and retained in-frame rearrangements with V and J assigned. These tables miss some clones; where compared with another copy, unresolved V genes account for less than half of the shortfall, and the remainder is unexplained. V and J calls and clone size are those listed in that table; D and trimming were worked out from the DNA. This sample gives 2 million to 2.5 million clones in total; approximately 94% of them show up just once. The top ten clones comprise more than 1.5% of the sample.

The source material was naive CD8+ T cells from PBMCs. In the paper's terms, the cell subset or site label means: CD45RA+CCR7+. The rearranged segments are TRBV7-6 and TRBJ1-2; confidence is insufficient to name the D gene. This TCR was recovered from a young man in good health. Some clones in this sample may be carry-over from other donors' samples. CDR3 loop: CASKGVGSYGYTF. The DNA sequence is given as TGTGCCAGCAAGGGTGTAGGGAGCTATGGCTACACCTTC.